The 11 T cell receptor beta chains listed next were all sequenced from one sample in a study of chemoradiotherapy in HPV16-positive cancers. Here immunoSEQ multiplex PCR was the method, and the copy in TCRdb shows in-frame clones only, minus some. The table lists around 3,700 clones, 79% of them singletons. The material was tumor tissue, obtained from a patient who underwent chemoradiotherapy. The source of these receptors is a human donor with HPV-associated anogenital cancer.

J is TRBJ2-1 and V is TRBV5-6; D not certain. Germline V CDR1 and CDR2: SGHDT, YYEEEE. The CDR3 has 14 amino acids. V lost 4 bases, J lost 5 bases, and 13 bases lay in between. In DNA form, the CDR3 reads TGTGCCAGCAGCCAGGACGGACCTCACAATGAGCAGTTCTTC. The encoded protein is CASSQDGPHNEQFF.

The chain has TRBV18 and TRBJ1-2; no reliable D call. There are 14 residues in the CDR3. Germline-derived CDR1 and CDR2 are KGHSH and LQKENI. V shed 3 bases and J shed 2 bases, with 10 bases lying between them. CDR3 nucleotides: TGTGCCAGCTCACCTCCCTATAAGAACTATGGCTACACCTTC. Translated, it gives CASSPPYKNYGYTF. Supplemented by reference TRBV18 and TRBJ1-2, the full variable domain reads NAGVMQNPRHLVRRRGQEARLRCSPMKGHSHVYWYRQLPEEGLKFMVYLQKENIIDESGMPKERFSAEFPKEGPSILRIQQVVRGDSAAYFCASSPPYKNYGYTFGSGTRLTVV.

This clone was detected once. The chain recombines TRBV15 with TRBJ1-5; weak D call: TRBD1 (5 bases). Germline-derived CDR1 and CDR2 are LNHNV and YYDKDF (reference sequence). This CDR3 has 15 amino acids. V lost 0 bases, J lost 7 bases, and 13 bases lay in between. This CDR3 is CATSRDPGGLQPQHF. The CDR3 DNA reads TGTGCCACCAGCAGAGATCCGGGGGGTTTACAGCCCCAGCATTTT.

The V gene is TRBV10-3, the J gene TRBJ1-4; D might be TRBD1 (5 bases). The CDR3 consists of 14 residues. Per the germline V gene, CDR1 is ENHRY and CDR2 is SYGVKD. The V and J ends lost 6 bases and 5 bases respectively, with 13 bases between them. CDR3 loop: CAIRADGGNEKLFF. The CDR3 DNA follows: TGTGCCATCAGGGCGGACGGGGGAAATGAAAAACTGTTTTTT.

V is TRBV18 and J is TRBJ2-5, with D unclear. Germline loops: CDR1 KGHSH, CDR2 LQKENI. The CDR3 runs 11 residues. V gave up 4 bases and J gave up 6 bases, with 6 bases separating them. The CDR3 region is CASSRIQTQYF. CDR3 coding DNA: TGTGCCAGCTCACGTATCCAGACCCAGTACTTC. Filled out from reference TRBV18 and TRBJ2-5, the complete variable domain reads NAGVMQNPRHLVRRRGQEARLRCSPMKGHSHVYWYRQLPEEGLKFMVYLQKENIIDESGMPKERFSAEFPKEGPSILRIQQVVRGDSAAYFCASSRIQTQYFGPGTRLLVL.

The chain has TRBV15 and TRBJ1-1, with unresolved D. V lost 5 bases to trimming and J lost 1 base, with 5 bases between them. The V gene's germline CDR1 is LNHNV and CDR2 YYDKDF (reference sequence). The CDR3 covers 12 residues. This CDR3 reads CATSSKNTEAFF. The CDR3 DNA is TGTGCCACCAGCTCGAAGAACACTGAAGCTTTCTTT. Complete variable domain (other parts from reference TRBV15 and TRBJ1-1): DAMVIQNPRYQVTQFGKPVTLSCSQTLNHNVMYWYQQKSSQAPKLLFHYYDKDFNNEADTPDNFQSRRPNTSFCFLDIRSPGLGDTAMYLCATSSKNTEAFFGQGTRLTVV.

The J gene is TRBJ2-5, the V gene TRBV6-5; tentatively, D is TRBD1 or TRBD2 (7 bases each). The V end was cut by 4 bases, the J end by 4 bases, with 19 bases between. In germline, CDR1 is MNHEY, CDR2 SVGAGI. This CDR3 has 16 residues. Here the CDR3 reads CASSFPTGEGGETQYF. The CDR3, as DNA: TGTGCCAGCAGTTTTCCTACAGGGGAGGGGGGAGAGACCCAGTACTTC.

The chain uses TRBV19 and TRBJ2-3; 7 positions match TRBD2. Losses at the gene ends were 3 bases for V and 4 bases for J; bases not matched to a gene: 7. The CDR3 loop spans 15 amino acids. Germline V CDR1 and CDR2: LNHDA, SQIVND (reference sequence). The CDR3 loop reads CASSIGAGISDTQYF. In DNA form, the CDR3 reads TGTGCCAGTAGTATCGGAGCGGGAATATCAGATACGCAGTATTTT.

The chain is built from TRBV20-1 and TRBJ1-1; unclear D gene. The ends were cut back, 5 bases at V and 8 bases at J, with 12 bases in the middle. Germline assignment: CDR1 DFQATT and CDR2 SNEGSKA (reference sequence). This CDR3 is built from 11 residues. Written as DNA, the CDR3 is TGCAGTGCTGAGCCGGGGAACGAAGCTTTCTTT. Translating it yields CSAEPGNEAFF.

V is TRBV9 and J is TRBJ2-3; TRBD1 might be the D (5 bases). The germline V and J ends were trimmed by 4 bases and 4 bases, with 19 bases remaining between them. Germline CDR1 and CDR2: SGDLS and YYNGEE. The CDR3 runs to 16 residues. CDR3 residues: CASSTNRFEESDTQYF. Here the CDR3 DNA reads TGTGCCAGCAGCACGAACAGGTTTGAAGAATCAGATACGCAGTATTTT.

The rearrangement links TRBV5-4 to TRBJ1-2, with D unclear. Germline CDR1 and CDR2: SGHNT and YYREEE (reference sequence). V was shortened by 0 bases and J by 3 bases, with 15 bases between the two germline ends. This CDR3 is 16 amino acids long. The CDR3 here is CASSLVSPLVDYGYTF. Here the CDR3 DNA reads TGTGCCAGCAGCTTGGTGTCACCCCTGGTGGACTATGGCTACACCTTC.